The 32 T cell receptor beta chains in this list originate from one sample, sequenced in a study of Graves' ophthalmopathy and Graves' hyperthyroidism. For repertoire sequencing, the TCR beta CDR3 regions were amplified from RNA transcripts. Second-round multiplex PCR came after a first-round RT-PCR that employed HTBI primers. TCRdb recomputed calls from the multiplex PCR reads with MiXCR, one row per CDR3 protein. The data contain about 590,000 distinct CDR3 sequences, less than 45% of them singletons. Sequenced: peripheral blood or thyroid tissue (not recorded which). Every receptor here comes from an adult man with Graves' hyperthyroidism.

Points on this clonotype: A much larger clone is a single base away; this may be a read error. V is TRBV10-3 and J is TRBJ1-4; TRBD1 matches 8 bases. The V gene end was trimmed by 5 bases and the J gene end by 8 bases; junction bases not matched to a gene: 10. This CDR3 is 15 amino acids long. CDR1 is ENHRY, CDR2 SYGVKD, per germline. CDR3: CAISYSTGAEEKLFF. CDR3 sequence (DNA): TGTGCCATCAGTTACTCGACAGGGGCGGAAGAAAAACTGTTTTTT.

This clonotype showed up just a few times. The genes are TRBV6-5 and TRBJ1-2; D unclear. This CDR3 region has 16 residues. Per germline, CDR1 MNHEY and CDR2 SVGAGI. Trimming stripped 2 bases from V and 5 bases from J, with 18 bases between. This CDR3 reads CASSYGALPENYGYTF. The DNA of the CDR3 is TGTGCCAGCAGTTACGGAGCCCTACCAGAGAATTATGGCTACACCTTC.

This rearrangement joins TRBV12-3 or TRBV12-4 to TRBJ1-5; D ambiguous. V gave up 0 bases and J gave up 8 bases, with 23 bases separating them. The CDR3 sequence is 18 residues long. In nucleotides, the CDR3 is TGTGCCAGCAGTTTAGCGCAAGGTAGCGGGAGCGGTAATGAGCCCCAGCATTTT. Its protein is CASSLAQGSGSGNEPQHF.

The chain recombines TRBV7-9 with TRBJ2-2; TRBD2 aligns across 13 bases. Germline CDR1 is SEHNR and CDR2 is FQNEAQ (reference sequence). The V and J ends lost 3 bases and 5 bases, in that order; junction bases with no gene match: 6. CDR3 size: 17 residues. Here the CDR3 DNA reads TGTGCCAGCAGCTTGGTGGGACTAGCGGGGAGGACCGGGGAGCTGTTTTTT. Amino acids: CASSLVGLAGRTGELFF.

CDR3 sequence: CASSATGRGANVLTF. The CDR3 DNA reads as TGTGCCAGCAGCGCGACAGGTAGAGGGGCCAACGTCCTGACTTTC. The chain is built from TRBV11-2 and TRBJ2-6; D might be TRBD1 (6 bases). V dropped 5 bases and J dropped 4 bases, with 12 bases sitting between them. CDR1 is SGHAT, CDR2 FQNNGV, per germline. The CDR3 length is 15 residues.

This chain links TRBV29-1 with TRBJ1-5, with TRBD1 as a possible D gene (6 bases). Trimming shortened V by 6 bases and J by 2 bases, and 14 bases separated the two germline ends. The CDR3 spans 14 residues. CDR1 and CDR2 from the germline V gene are SQVTM and ANQGSEA. The DNA of the CDR3 is TGCAGCGTGGATGGGGGGGGCCGCAATCAGCCCCAGCATTTT. Translation: CSVDGGGRNQPQHF.

In this sample, this clonotype turned up a few times. V usage is TRBV7-2 and J usage is TRBJ2-3; D is ambiguous. This CDR3 contains 13 residues. The germline CDR1 and CDR2 sequences are SGHTA and FQGNSA. With 5 bases removed from V and 6 bases from J, the gap between germline ends came to 12 bases. CDR3: CASSPANEDTQYF. The CDR3 DNA reads TGTGCCAGCAGCCCAGCTAACGAGGATACGCAGTATTTT.

This clonotype has at least ten counts. The V gene is TRBV20-1, the J gene TRBJ2-7; D unresolved. The CDR3 sequence is 14 residues long. In germline, CDR1 is DFQATT, CDR2 SNEGSKA (reference sequence). The CDR3 spells CRPTRSGRSYEQYF. DNA for the CDR3: TGCAGGCCGACTCGATCCGGTAGGTCCTACGAGCAGTACTTC.

The chain combines TRBV29-1 with TRBJ1-2; 8 positions match TRBD1. The germline gives CDR1 SQVTM, CDR2 ANQGSEA. There are 15 residues in the CDR3. CDR3 sequence (DNA): TGCAGTGCTAGGAGAGACAGGGGAAGAGCCTATGGCTACACCTTC. Protein: CSARRDRGRAYGYTF.

This clonotype was detected many times. The chain joins TRBV6-6 to TRBJ2-5; 9 positions agree with TRBD1. Germline CDR1 MNHNY, CDR2 SVGAGI (reference sequence). V was clipped by 5 bases and J by 7 bases; unmatched bases: 8. This CDR3 region has 14 residues. The CDR3 sequence is CASSEPGQGVTQYF. As DNA, the CDR3 is TGTGCCAGCAGTGAACCGGGACAGGGTGTGACCCAGTACTTC.

The chain has TRBV4-1 and TRBJ1-2; 7 bases match TRBD1. From germline, CDR1 is MGHRA and CDR2 YSYEKL. CDR3 length: 15 residues. J lost 5 bases, V lost 0 bases, and 6 bases had no gene match. CDR3 in amino acids: CASSQEFWTGYGYTF. CDR3 nucleotide sequence: TGCGCCAGCAGCCAAGAGTTTTGGACAGGATATGGCTACACCTTC.

A few counts support this clonotype. The chain carries TRBV27 and TRBJ2-7; D is possibly TRBD2 (5 bases). CDR3 length: 14 residues. The V gene lost 2 bases and the J gene lost 2 bases, with 10 bases spanning the gap. Germline values: CDR1 MNHEY, CDR2 SMNVEV (reference sequence). CDR3 loop: CASSLRGGTYEQYF. Written as DNA, the CDR3 is TGTGCCAGCAGTTTACGGGGTGGGACCTACGAGCAGTACTTC.

This clonotype appeared many times. V and J are TRBV12-3 or TRBV12-4 and TRBJ2-5; D is uncertain. The CDR3 spans 14 residues. V lost 6 bases, J lost 1 base, and 12 bases lay in between. In DNA, the CDR3 is TGTGCCAGCAGACCACCTAGGATCCAAGAGACCCAGTACTTC. Translating it yields CASRPPRIQETQYF.

The chain is built from TRBV15 and TRBJ2-2; possibly TRBD1 for D (5 bases). The CDR3 sequence is 16 residues long. Germline assignment: CDR1 LNHNV and CDR2 YYDKDF (reference sequence). The germline V and J ends were trimmed by 1 base and 0 bases, with 9 bases remaining between them. The CDR3 sequence is CATSRGQTSNTGELFF. In nucleotides, the CDR3 is TGTGCCACCAGCAGAGGACAGACATCGAACACCGGGGAGCTGTTTTTT.

This clonotype was picked up one time. As the CDR3 is not closed by the conserved phenylalanine or tryptophan, this likely results from a read error. It is unclear where the CDR3 begins or ends on the DNA, so no DNA is shown, and the CDR3 is as TCRdb lists it. The CDR3 is CASSLASS. The chain recombines TRBV4-1 with TRBJ1-2. Including both end residues, the CDR3 is 8 amino acids long. The germline CDR1 and CDR2 sequences are MGHRA and YSYEKL.

The chain couples TRBV7-9 to TRBJ1-2; 12 nucleotides agree with TRBD1. The CDR3 sequence is 19 residues long. Germline CDR1 SEHNR, CDR2 FQNEAQ (reference sequence). The V segment lost 4 bases and the J segment 0 bases; nucleotides outside the gene matches: 12. CDR3 sequence: CASSSQPGQGARSNYGYTF. The DNA for the CDR3 is TGTGCCAGCAGCTCCCAACCGGGACAGGGGGCGAGGTCTAACTATGGCTACACCTTC. Filled out from reference TRBV7-9 and TRBJ1-2, the complete variable domain reads DTGVSQNPRHKITKRGQNVTFRCDPISEHNRLYWYRQTLGQGPEFLTYFQNEAQLEKSRLLSDRFSAERPKGSFSTLEIQRTEQGDSAMYLCASSSQPGQGARSNYGYTFGSGTRLTVV.

This clonotype was recorded many times. This chain links TRBV15 with TRBJ1-1; D gene uncertain. V lost 0 bases and J 1 base, leaving 6 bases between the germline ends. The CDR3 runs 14 residues. The germline gives CDR1 LNHNV, CDR2 YYDKDF (reference sequence). The CDR3 sequence is CATSRDQQNTEAFF. CDR3 coding DNA: TGTGCCACCAGCAGAGATCAACAGAACACTGAAGCTTTCTTT.

This clonotype was detected a few times. This sequence joins TRBV4-1 and TRBJ1-5; D possibly corresponds to TRBD1 (5 bases). Germline values: CDR1 MGHRA, CDR2 YSYEKL. The V end lost 4 bases, the J end lost 4 bases, and 14 bases lay between the germline ends. The CDR3 totals 15 residues. CDR3 DNA sequence: TGCGCCAGCAGCCCGGCGCGGGGGACGAATCAGCCCCAGCATTTT. Amino acids: CASSPARGTNQPQHF.

This clonotype was detected only a few times. Just one base apart from a much larger clone, this may be a read error. J is TRBJ2-7 and V is TRBV12-3 or TRBV12-4; perhaps TRBD2 as D (5 bases). The CDR3 length is 16 residues. CDR3: CASSLALDGLTHEQYF. The CDR3 coding sequence is TGTGCCAGCAGCTTAGCGTTAGACGGACTCACCCACGAGCAGTACTTC.

This clonotype was counted between two and nine times. V and J are TRBV24-1 and TRBJ2-1; a weak D match, TRBD1 (6 bases). Germline CDR1 KGHDR, CDR2 SFDVKD. The CDR3 runs 16 residues. V was trimmed by 4 bases and J by 0 bases, leaving 12 bases between them. CDR3 in amino acids: CATSEMTGSSYNEQFF. The CDR3 nucleotides read TGTGCCACCAGTGAGATGACAGGCAGCTCCTACAATGAGCAGTTCTTC.

Worth noting for this clonotype: This may be a read error, as it is one base from a much larger clone. The CDR3 loop is CASSILYTPRDYGHTF. CDR3 DNA: TGTGCCAGTAGTATCTTATACACGCCACGTGACTATGGCCACACCTTC. The chain combines TRBV19 with TRBJ1-2; D gene unclear. The CDR3 is made up of 16 amino acids. The germline V gene encodes CDR1 LNHDA and CDR2 SQIVND (reference sequence).

At least ten counts were recorded for this clonotype. The chain is built from TRBV9 and TRBJ2-7, with D perhaps matching TRBD1 (5 bases). Germline CDR1 SGDLS, CDR2 YYNGEE. The CDR3 spans 16 residues. V shed 6 bases and J shed 0 bases, with 19 bases lying between them. The DNA for the CDR3 is TGTGCCAGCACCTTCCCTCGACAGTCCCTCTCCTACGAGCAGTACTTC. Its translation: CASTFPRQSLSYEQYF.

This sequence joins TRBV12-3 or TRBV12-4 and TRBJ1-1; TRBD1 matches 10 bases. V was pared by 4 bases and J by 4 bases, with 3 bases of the junction left unmatched. This CDR3 region has 14 residues. CDR3: CASSWTGGGTEAFF. The CDR3 region has the DNA TGTGCCAGCAGTTGGACAGGGGGTGGCACTGAAGCTTTCTTT.

The chain has TRBV7-6 and TRBJ2-1; the match to TRBD1 covers 7 bases. V was clipped by 5 bases and J by 2 bases; unmatched bases: 3. Germline CDR1 is SGHVS and CDR2 is FNYEAQ. The length of the CDR3 is 14 residues. The CDR3 loop is CASSATGTYNEQFF. CDR3 coding DNA: TGTGCCAGCAGCGCGACAGGGACCTACAATGAGCAGTTCTTC.

This clonotype showed up just once. The chain employs TRBV27 and TRBJ1-3; 10 bases align to TRBD1. The CDR3 is made up of 16 amino acids. The J segment lost 2 bases and the V segment lost 2 bases, leaving 3 bases of the junction unmatched. Per the germline V gene, CDR1 is MNHEY and CDR2 is SMNVEV (reference sequence). CDR3 DNA sequence: TGTGCCAGCAGTTTACTAGGGACAGGGGCTGGAAACACCATATATTTT. Its translation: CASSLLGTGAGNTIYF.

J is TRBJ2-3 and V is TRBV15, with 10 positions matching TRBD1. The V and J ends lost 4 bases and 0 bases, in that order; junction bases with no gene match: 7. The CDR3 spans 17 residues. The germline CDR1 and CDR2 sequences are LNHNV and YYDKDF (reference sequence). CDR3 sequence (DNA): TGTGCCACCAGCACCTGGGACAGGGGTTCTAGCACAGATACGCAGTATTTT. Translated, it gives CATSTWDRGSSTDTQYF. The full variable domain, with the rest looked up from reference TRBV15 and TRBJ2-3, is DAMVIQNPRYQVTQFGKPVTLSCSQTLNHNVMYWYQQKSSQAPKLLFHYYDKDFNNEADTPDNFQSRRPNTSFCFLDIRSPGLGDTAMYLCATSTWDRGSSTDTQYFGPGTRLTVL.

This clonotype was picked up many times. Here the CDR3 DNA reads TGTGCCAGCAGGTGGGGGCAGGCTCGGGGCTACACCTTC. Translating gives CASRWGQARGYTF. This rearrangement joins TRBV12-3 or TRBV12-4 to TRBJ1-2, with D perhaps matching TRBD1 (6 bases). Trimming stripped 6 bases from V and 8 bases from J, with 16 bases between. The CDR3 spans 13 residues.

The table lists this clonotype with many counts. The rearrangement links TRBV29-1 to TRBJ1-1; D may be TRBD1 (5 bases). Trimming removed 4 bases at V and 5 bases at J, with 8 bases between. Germline V gene lookup returns CDR1 SQVTM and CDR2 ANQGSEA. The CDR3 is made up of 11 amino acids. The CDR3 DNA follows: TGCAGCGTTGGCGGGGGGACTGAAGCTTTCTTT. It encodes CSVGGGTEAFF.

The chain recombines TRBV5-1 with TRBJ1-2; TRBD1 agrees at 11 bases. The junction had 6 bases not matched to a gene; V was cut back by 2 bases and J by 6 bases. CDR3 length: 15 residues. Germline CDR1 is SGHRS and CDR2 is YFSETQ. The chain's CDR3 is CASSFPGQGVDGYTF. CDR3 sequence (DNA): TGCGCCAGCAGCTTTCCGGGACAGGGGGTAGATGGCTACACCTTC.

This clonotype was detected a few times. This chain connects TRBV27 to TRBJ1-2; D is unresolved. This CDR3 is 12 amino acids long. The germline V and J ends were trimmed by 8 bases and 2 bases, with 9 bases remaining between them. From germline, CDR1 is MNHEY and CDR2 SMNVEV (reference sequence). CDR3 protein: CASWRKNYGYTF. The DNA of the CDR3 is TGTGCCAGCTGGAGGAAGAACTATGGCTACACCTTC.

The table lists this clonotype with a count of one. This chain connects TRBV29-1 to TRBJ2-7; 7 bases line up with TRBD1. V lost 4 bases, J lost 1 base, and 4 bases stayed unmatched. Per germline, CDR1 SQVTM and CDR2 ANQGSEA. The CDR3 covers 13 residues. The CDR3 loop reads CSVATGTSYEQYF. As DNA, the CDR3 is TGCAGCGTTGCGACAGGGACATCCTACGAGCAGTACTTC.

V is TRBV2 and J is TRBJ2-5; TRBD2 aligns across 8 bases. Trimming at V came to 8 bases and at J to 0 bases, leaving 8 bases not matched to a gene. This CDR3 is 15 amino acids long. Germline CDR1 is SNHLY and CDR2 is FYNNEI. CDR3 bases: TGTGCCAGCTCACCAGGCGGGGGGTACCAAGAGACCCAGTACTTC. This encodes CASSPGGGYQETQYF.